Listed below are T cell receptor beta chains from one sample, sequenced in a study of T cell responses to AZD1222 COVID-19 vaccine. Here immunoSEQ multiplex PCR was the method, and the copy in TCRdb shows in-frame clones only, minus some. In the table there are more than 85,000 clones, about nine tenths of which are singletons. The sample was peripheral blood, taken 28 days after the second AZD1222 dose. Source of these receptors: an adult who received the AZD1222 COVID-19 vaccine. The CDR3 runs from the conserved cysteine through the conserved F or W. The D gene is left open where the match is weak. Expanded clones are given a class, and other clones once, few, many or no size at all.

d_call j_call v_call clone_size cdr3_nt cdr3_aa
- TRBJ1-2 TRBV7-2 - TGTGCCAGCAGCTTAGACCTGACAGGCTCCCATGGCTACACCTTC CASSLDLTGSHGYTF
- TRBJ2-4 TRBV1 - TGCACCAGCAGCCTCCTTAACAGGGGAAAGAAAAACATTCAGTACTTC CTSSLLNRGKKNIQYF
- TRBJ2-7 TRBV2 - TGTGCCAGCTTGGGGGAGCTTCAGTACTTC CASLGELQYF
- TRBJ1-1 TRBV18 - TGTGCCAGCTCACCAGGGATAATGAACACTGAAGCTTTCTTT CASSPGIMNTEAFF
- TRBJ2-4 TRBV6-2/TRBV6-3 - TGTGCCAGCAGTTTGTCCGGGAGAAACATTCAGTACTTC CASSLSGRNIQYF
TRBD1 TRBJ2-3 TRBV5-4 once TGTGCCAGCAGCTGGGGGACAGCCCAGAGTGCGCAGTATTTT CASSWGTAQSAQYF
- TRBJ2-7 TRBV7-2 - TGTGCCAGCAGCCTAAGGACCTACGAGCAGTACTTC CASSLRTYEQYF
- TRBJ2-1 TRBV11-3 - TGTGCCAGCAGCCACGACTTGATGTTGGGGGGATACAATGAGCAGTTCTTC CASSHDLMLGGYNEQFF
TRBD1 TRBJ1-4 TRBV19 - TGTGCCAGTCGAGACAGGGTGGACGAAAAACTGTTTTTT CASRDRVDEKLFF
- TRBJ2-7 TRBV19 - TGTGCCAGTAGTATAGATTCAGGGGGGAACTACGAGCAGTACTTC CASSIDSGGNYEQYF
- TRBJ2-7 TRBV21-1 - TGTGCCAGCAGCACGGCCTCCAGGGGTTGGGACTACGAGCAGTACTTC CASSTASRGWDYEQYF
- TRBJ1-3 TRBV30 - TGTGCCTGGTCCACAGCCAAAGGGTACTCTGGAAACACCATATATTTT CAWSTAKGYSGNTIYF
TRBD1 TRBJ1-1 TRBV9 - TGTGCCAGCAGCTTCCGACAGGGAGGCACTGAAGCTTTCTTT CASSFRQGGTEAFF
- TRBJ2-3 TRBV29-1 - TGCAGCGTTGTTTCAGATACGCAGTATTTT CSVVSDTQYF
- TRBJ2-5 TRBV12-1 - TGTGCCAGCACGAAAGAGACCCAGTACTTC CASTKETQYF
TRBD1 TRBJ2-7 TRBV6-6 - TGTGCCAGCAGACCAAAACCGGGACAGGAGCTCGAGCAGTACTTC CASRPKPGQELEQYF
- TRBJ2-1 TRBV19 - TGTGCCAGTAGTCTCGCCGGGCCTTCGGAGGATGAGCAGTTCTTC CASSLAGPSEDEQFF
TRBD1 TRBJ1-1 TRBV18 - TGTGCCAGCACCCCCTACCGACAGGGGGGGAACACTGAAGCTTTCTTT CASTPYRQGGNTEAFF
TRBD1 TRBJ1-4 TRBV6-1 once TGTGCCAGCAGTGACGGCAGGGGGAGTGAAAAACTGTTTTTT CASSDGRGSEKLFF
- TRBJ2-7 TRBV25-1 once TGTGCCAGCAGTGAATGGGGGGTCCACGAGCAGTACTTC CASSEWGVHEQYF
TRBD2 TRBJ2-7 TRBV11-2 - TGTGCCAGCAGCTTAACCGGGACTAGCGGCGGCTACGAGCAGTACTTC CASSLTGTSGGYEQYF
- TRBJ2-7 TRBV11-2 - TGTGCCAGCAGCTTATCTAGCGTGCCCGGAGGGGAGTACTTC CASSLSSVPGGEYF
- TRBJ1-1 TRBV20-1 - TGCAGTGCAAGCAAAGTACTCGAAGCTTTCTTT CSASKVLEAFF
TRBD2 TRBJ2-7 TRBV28 - TGTGCCAGCAGTTCTCTGAAGGTAGCGGGCGCCTACGAGCAGTACTTT CASSSLKVAGAYEQYF
TRBD1 TRBJ1-5 TRBV28 - TGTGCCAGCAGTTTAACCGACAGGGGCGGTCAGCCCCAGCATTTT CASSLTDRGGQPQHF
TRBD1 TRBJ1-2 TRBV6-5 - TGTGCCAGCAGCAGCGGGACAGGTCCCCTTGGCTACACCTTC CASSSGTGPLGYTF
- TRBJ1-2 TRBV20-1 - TGCAGTGCTAGCGGGAACTATGGCTACACCTTC CSASGNYGYTF
TRBD1 TRBJ1-4 TRBV27 - TGTGCCAGCAGTTTATGGACAGGGGGCTTGGGTAATGAAAAACTGTTTTTT CASSLWTGGLGNEKLFF
TRBD1 TRBJ1-1 TRBV28 - TGTGCCAGCACCTCGAGGGGAAGGGGGCGCGATGAAGCTTTCTTT CASTSRGRGRDEAFF
- TRBJ1-2 TRBV5-1 once TGCGCCAGCAGCCCATGGGGTCAGAACTATGGCTACACCTTC CASSPWGQNYGYTF
TRBD1 TRBJ1-5 TRBV30 - TGTGCCTGGAGTCGGGGGGGACAGGGGGATCAGCCCCAGCATTTT CAWSRGGQGDQPQHF
- TRBJ1-3 TRBV9 - TGTGCCAGCAGCGCCCGGCGGGGCTCTGGAAACACCATATATTTT CASSARRGSGNTIYF
TRBD2 TRBJ2-1 TRBV3-1/TRBV3-2 - TGTGCCAGCAGCCAAGCTGGGCGGGGGGGCATCGATGAGCAGTTCTTC CASSQAGRGGIDEQFF
TRBD1 TRBJ1-6 TRBV7-9 - TGTGCCAGCAGCCCCGGGACAGGGTCACGTAGTATGGGTTCACTCCTCCACTTT CASSPGTGSRSMGSLLHF
- TRBJ1-4 TRBV4-1 few TGCGCCAGCAGCCAAGTCGCCCAATTAACGCGCGAAAAACTGTTTTTT CASSQVAQLTREKLFF
- TRBJ1-3 TRBV7-2 - TGTGCCAGCAGCAAGGAGGGCACGGTGTCGGGAAACACCATATATTTT CASSKEGTVSGNTIYF
- TRBJ2-7 TRBV19 - TGTGCCAGTAGTATTTCGACGGGTGTCGCCTACGAGCAGTACTTC CASSISTGVAYEQYF
- TRBJ2-5 TRBV24-1 - TGTGCCACCCAACGTGGGGCCCAAGAGACCCAGTACTTC CATQRGAQETQYF
- TRBJ1-6 TRBV3-1/TRBV3-2 - TGTGCCAGCAGCCAAACCTATAATTCACCCCTCCACTTT CASSQTYNSPLHF
TRBD1 TRBJ1-3 TRBV5-1 once TGCGCCAGCAGCTTACAGGGGGCGGGCGGAAACACCATATATTTT CASSLQGAGGNTIYF
- TRBJ1-5 TRBV7-9 - TGTGCCAGCAGCTTAGCCGACAGCCGCAATCAGCCCCAGCATTTT CASSLADSRNQPQHF
TRBD1 TRBJ1-1 TRBV10-3 - TGTGCCATCACCAGCGGGGACAGGGCTGATGCTTTCTTT CAITSGDRADAFF
TRBD1 TRBJ2-7 TRBV25-1 - TGTGCCAGCAGTGAATTTGGGTCAGGGGGCGCGATATACGAGCAGTACTTC CASSEFGSGGAIYEQYF
TRBD2 TRBJ2-5 TRBV18 - TGTGCCAGCTCCCTCTCCGCGCCTAGCGGAGAAGAGACCCAGTACTTC CASSLSAPSGEETQYF
- TRBJ1-4 TRBV9 - TGTGCCAGCAGCCCCCCCGGGGGCGCAACTAATGAAAAACTGTTTTTT CASSPPGGATNEKLFF
TRBD2 TRBJ2-1 TRBV5-1 - TGCGCCAGCAGCCAGACTAGCGGGGGGCCGGGGAATGAGCAGTTCTTC CASSQTSGGPGNEQFF
TRBD1 TRBJ2-3 TRBV6-5 - TGTGCCAGCAGTTCGCCGGGACAGGGGGCAAGAGATACGCAGTATTTT CASSSPGQGARDTQYF
TRBD1 TRBJ2-1 TRBV30 - TGTGCCTGGAAGCCCGGACAGGAGTACAATGAGCAGTTCTTC CAWKPGQEYNEQFF
TRBD2 TRBJ2-3 TRBV6-1 - TGTGCCAGCAGTGAGACCGGACTAGCGGGGCCCAGCACAGATACGCAGTATTTT CASSETGLAGPSTDTQYF
- TRBJ1-5 TRBV19 once TGTGCCAGTAGTATCCCCGGTCAAAATCGGTTGAATCAGCCCCAGCATTTT CASSIPGQNRLNQPQHF
TRBD1 TRBJ1-5 TRBV18 - TGTGCCAGCTCACCAATAGGGGGCGGGGGTCAGCCCCAGCATTTT CASSPIGGGGQPQHF
- TRBJ2-2 TRBV7-9 - TGTGCCAGCAACCCGGAGAACACCGGGGAGCTGTTTTTT CASNPENTGELFF
- TRBJ2-1 TRBV5-6 - TGTGCCAGCTCCGGGGGTACAGCCTACAATGAGCAGTTCTTC CASSGGTAYNEQFF